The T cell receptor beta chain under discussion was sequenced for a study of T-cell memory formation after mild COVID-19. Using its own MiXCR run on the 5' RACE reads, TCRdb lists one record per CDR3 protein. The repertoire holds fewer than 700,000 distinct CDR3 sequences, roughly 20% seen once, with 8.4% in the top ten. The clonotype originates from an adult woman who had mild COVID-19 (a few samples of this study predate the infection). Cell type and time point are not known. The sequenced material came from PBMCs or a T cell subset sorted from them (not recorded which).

The CDR3 region has the DNA TGTGCCAGCAGTTACGGGGGCGGTGGTAGAGCTTTCTTT. Translated, it gives CASSYGGGGRAFF. The V call is TRBV6-5, the J call TRBJ1-1; D may be TRBD1 (6 bases). CDR1 is MNHEY, CDR2 SVGAGI, per germline. V lost 2 bases to trimming and J lost 10 bases, with 14 bases between them. This CDR3 has 13 amino acids.